This is a list of T cell receptor beta chains from one sample in a study of blood T cell repertoires in COVID-19. Only in-frame clones appear in the TCRdb table, and some are missing; sequencing was by immunoSEQ multiplex PCR. The sample records fewer than 250,000 clones, 85% to 90% being singletons. The sequenced sample was peripheral blood. These receptors came from a middle-aged man with acute or convalescent COVID-19. CDR3s include the opening cysteine and the closing phenylalanine or tryptophan. Each record gives: J gene, V gene, D gene, clone size, CDR3 protein, CDR3 DNA. A D gene is named only where the DNA matches it firmly. Size values are once, few and many counts, or a class for expanded clones, and some rows have none.

TRBJ1-4,TRBV27,-,-,CASSFWASGNEKLFF,TGTGCCAGCAGTTTTTGGGCCTCTGGAAATGAAAAACTGTTTTTT
TRBJ2-3,TRBV7-6,-,-,CASSLGSGASTDTQYF,TGTGCCAGCAGCTTAGGGTCAGGGGCTAGCACAGATACGCAGTATTTT
TRBJ1-2,TRBV30,-,-,CAWATGNYGYTF,TGTGCCTGGGCCACAGGGAACTATGGCTACACCTTC
TRBJ2-5,TRBV12-3/TRBV12-4,-,-,CASSFQGVETQYF,TGTGCCAGCAGTTTTCAGGGTGTGGAGACCCAGTACTTC
TRBJ1-5,TRBV6-5,TRBD1,-,CASSQWTGGNQPQHF,TGTGCCAGCAGTCAATGGACAGGCGGCAATCAGCCCCAGCATTTT
TRBJ1-2,TRBV6-1,TRBD1,-,CASSAQTPGQNYGYTF,TGTGCCAGCAGTGCCCAGACTCCGGGACAGAACTATGGCTACACCTTC
TRBJ1-3,TRBV7-2,TRBD1,-,CASSSKRQGHSGNTIYF,TGTGCCAGCAGCTCGAAGAGACAGGGCCACTCTGGAAACACCATATATTTT
TRBJ1-5,TRBV2,-,-,CASRRLGGQPQHF,TGTGCCAGCAGGAGATTAGGGGGTCAGCCCCAGCATTTT
TRBJ2-2,TRBV27,TRBD1,-,CAGTGVAGELFF,TGTGCCGGAACAGGGGTAGCCGGGGAGCTGTTTTTT
TRBJ2-2,TRBV6-6,-,-,CASRQVVTGELFF,TGTGCCAGCAGACAAGTCGTGACCGGGGAGCTGTTTTTT
TRBJ1-2,TRBV19,TRBD1,-,CASSITGGYGYTF,TGTGCCAGTAGTATTACAGGGGGCTATGGCTACACCTTC
TRBJ1-3,TRBV6-4,-,-,CASKMTGSRLSGNTIYF,TGTGCCAGCAAAATGACAGGCTCCCGTCTCTCTGGAAACACCATATATTTT
TRBJ1-6,TRBV14,-,-,CASSQDLDRPLHF,TGTGCCAGCAGCCAAGATCTAGACAGACCCCTCCACTTT
TRBJ2-7,TRBV11-2,TRBD1,-,CASSVGQAYEQYF,TGTGCCAGCAGCGTGGGACAGGCCTACGAGCAGTACTTC
TRBJ1-4,TRBV5-1,-,-,CASSPFGQINEKLFF,TGCGCCAGCAGCCCGTTTGGACAGATTAATGAAAAACTGTTTTTT
TRBJ2-2,TRBV18,-,-,CASSPPGRNTGELFF,TGTGCCAGCTCACCACCTGGCAGGAACACCGGGGAGCTGTTTTTT
TRBJ2-1,TRBV5-1,-,-,CASSFQGFDNEQFF,TGCGCCAGCAGCTTCCAGGGCTTTGACAATGAGCAGTTCTTC
TRBJ1-2,TRBV30,TRBD1,-,CAWTNRGWLDYGYTF,TGTGCCTGGACAAACAGGGGGTGGCTGGACTATGGCTACACCTTC
TRBJ2-2,TRBV6-5,TRBD1,-,CASRRRTGWSGELFF,TGTGCCAGCAGACGTAGGACAGGGTGGTCAGGGGAGCTGTTTTTT
TRBJ1-6,TRBV11-2,TRBD1,-,CASSSLTGGYNSPLHF,TGTGCCAGCAGCTCCCTAACAGGGGGGTATAATTCACCCCTCCACTTT
TRBJ1-1,TRBV11-2,-,-,CASSSGTPNTEAFF,TGTGCCAGCAGCTCCGGGACACCAAACACTGAAGCTTTCTTT
TRBJ1-4,TRBV25-1,-,-,CASSRQATNEKLFF,TGTGCCAGCAGCAGACAGGCAACTAATGAAAAACTGTTTTTT
TRBJ2-2,TRBV7-9,-,-,CASSSPWGRDTGELFF,TGTGCCAGCAGCTCCCCCTGGGGGCGCGACACCGGGGAGCTGTTTTTT
TRBJ2-3,TRBV2,-,-,CASSFPGATQYF,TGTGCCAGCAGTTTCCCCGGTGCTACGCAGTATTTT
TRBJ1-6,TRBV13,-,-,CASRLTSGRGNSPLHF,TGTGCCAGCAGATTAACGTCGGGCAGGGGAAATTCACCCCTCCACTTT
TRBJ1-4,TRBV3-1/TRBV3-2,-,-,CASSQEGGGEKLFF,TGTGCCAGCAGCCAAGAGGGAGGTGGTGAAAAACTGTTTTTT
TRBJ1-5,TRBV10-1,-,-,CASSPSGNQPQHF,TGCGCCAGCTCTCCTTCGGGAAATCAGCCCCAGCATTTT
TRBJ2-5,TRBV2,TRBD2,-,CASSPSGGARETQYF,TGTGCCAGCAGTCCTAGCGGGGGGGCCCGAGAGACCCAGTACTTC
TRBJ1-4,TRBV6-4,TRBD1,-,CASSDSIGQGKLFF,TGTGCCAGCAGTGACTCGATTGGACAGGGAAAACTGTTTTTT
TRBJ1-2,TRBV29-1,TRBD1,-,CSGRDSIYGYTF,TGCAGCGGGCGGGACAGCATCTATGGCTACACCTTC
TRBJ1-5,TRBV18,-,-,CASSPYASGRSGNQPQHF,TGTGCCAGCTCACCATACGCAAGCGGACGGAGCGGCAATCAGCCCCAGCATTTT
TRBJ1-2,TRBV19,TRBD1,-,CASSITTGIYGYTF,TGTGCCAGTAGTATCACGACAGGGATCTATGGCTACACCTTC
TRBJ2-3,TRBV11-2,TRBD1,-,CASSLDRGPDTQYF,TGTGCCAGCAGCTTGGACAGGGGGCCAGATACGCAGTATTTT
TRBJ2-7,TRBV6-5,TRBD1,once,CASTRQGSTDEQYF,TGTGCCAGCACCCGACAGGGGAGCACGGACGAGCAGTACTTC
TRBJ2-1,TRBV7-6,-,-,CASSSYRDEQFF,TGTGCCAGCAGCTCCTACAGGGATGAGCAGTTCTTC
TRBJ1-4,TRBV27,-,-,CASSLFGGGQHEKLFF,TGTGCCAGCAGTTTGTTTGGGGGCGGCCAGCATGAAAAACTGTTTTTT
TRBJ1-1,TRBV6-5,TRBD1,-,CASRKPQGYNTEAFF,TGTGCCAGCAGGAAACCACAGGGGTACAACACTGAAGCTTTCTTT
TRBJ1-4,TRBV7-6,-,-,CASSLEGGATNEKLFF,TGTGCCAGCAGCTTAGAAGGGGGGGCAACTAATGAAAAACTGTTTTTT
TRBJ1-3,TRBV6-5,-,few,CASSTPQGSGNTIYF,TGTGCCAGCAGTACACCACAGGGCTCTGGAAACACCATATATTTT
TRBJ2-1,TRBV19,-,-,CATAGQIYNEQFF,TGTGCCACCGCGGGCCAAATTTACAATGAGCAGTTCTTC
TRBJ1-4,TRBV3-1/TRBV3-2,TRBD1,-,CASSQMTGGAKLFF,TGTGCCAGCAGCCAGATGACAGGGGGGGCGAAACTGTTTTTT
TRBJ1-2,TRBV3-1/TRBV3-2,-,-,CASSHWQNYGYTF,TGTGCCAGCAGCCATTGGCAGAACTATGGCTACACCTTC
TRBJ2-7,TRBV4-1,TRBD1,-,CASSQGTGAVYEQYF,TGCGCCAGCAGCCAAGGGACAGGAGCGGTCTACGAGCAGTACTTC
TRBJ1-1,TRBV28,TRBD1,-,CASSLLQGAAFF,TGTGCCAGCAGCCTACTACAGGGGGCGGCTTTCTTT
TRBJ1-1,TRBV15,-,-,CATSRDRVRNTEAFF,TGTGCCACCAGCAGAGATCGGGTCAGGAACACTGAAGCTTTCTTT
TRBJ2-2,TRBV6-6,-,-,CASRPAAGADTGELFF,TGTGCCAGCAGACCCGCCGCGGGGGCGGATACCGGGGAGCTGTTTTTT
TRBJ1-4,TRBV5-1,TRBD1,-,CASRTQGAGYEKLFF,TGCGCCAGCCGAACCCAGGGGGCTGGTTATGAAAAACTGTTTTTT
TRBJ2-1,TRBV2,TRBD1,-,CASTQGPTYNEQFF,TGTGCCAGCACACAGGGGCCGACCTACAATGAGCAGTTCTTC
TRBJ1-5,TRBV10-3,-,few,CAISEDRTISGHQPQHF,TGTGCCATCAGTGAGGACAGGACAATATCGGGCCATCAGCCCCAGCATTTT
TRBJ1-2,TRBV12-3/TRBV12-4,TRBD1,-,CASSRQGYGYTF,TGTGCCAGCAGCCGACAGGGTTATGGCTACACCTTC
TRBJ1-2,TRBV6-1,-,-,CASSDRGQSGYTF,TGTGCCAGCAGTGACAGGGGCCAATCGGGCTACACCTTC
TRBJ2-5,TRBV3-1/TRBV3-2,TRBD2,-,CASSQALAGGQETQYF,TGTGCCAGCAGCCAAGCCCTAGCGGGGGGGCAGGAGACCCAGTACTTC
TRBJ2-7,TRBV5-6,-,once,CASSLTDYEQYF,TGTGCCAGCAGCTTAACTGACTACGAGCAGTACTTC
TRBJ2-7,TRBV11-3,TRBD2,-,CASSSGLAGALSSYEQYF,TGTGCCAGCAGCTCGGGACTAGCGGGGGCCCTCTCCTCCTACGAGCAGTACTTC